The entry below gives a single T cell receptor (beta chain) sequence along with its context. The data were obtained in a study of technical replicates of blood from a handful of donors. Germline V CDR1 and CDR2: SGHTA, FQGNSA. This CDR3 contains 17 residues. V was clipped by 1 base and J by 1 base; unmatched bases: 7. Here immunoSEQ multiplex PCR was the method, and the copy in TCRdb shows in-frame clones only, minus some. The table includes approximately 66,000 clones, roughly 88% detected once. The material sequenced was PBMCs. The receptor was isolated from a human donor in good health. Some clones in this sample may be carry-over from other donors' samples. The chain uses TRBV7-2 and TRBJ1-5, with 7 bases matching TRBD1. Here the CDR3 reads CASSLESGTVSNQPQHF. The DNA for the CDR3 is TGTGCCAGCAGCTTAGAGTCCGGGACAGTGAGCAATCAGCCCCAGCATTTT.